The following is a TCR beta chain sequence with its context. This record comes from a study of shared clonotypes between healthy human individuals. CDR1 and CDR2 from the germline V gene are SGHAT and FQNNGV. The CDR3 has 17 amino acids. Trimming shortened V by 5 bases and J by 3 bases, and 20 bases separated the two germline ends. The method was immunoSEQ multiplex PCR; TCRdb's version includes in-frame clones alone and lacks a portion of them. The sample consists of under 1,100,000 clones, around 78% of them appearing once. Each donor was a Caucasian adult residing in Nashville, Tennessee. This chain joins TRBV11-2 and TRBJ2-1; perhaps D is TRBD1 or TRBD2 (7 bases each). The clonotype comes from a man aged 18-30 years in good health. Some clones in this sample may be carry-over from other donors' samples. Specimen: memory CD4+ T cells from PBMCs. The subset was: CD45RA-negative fraction. Written as DNA, the CDR3 is TGTGCCAGCAGCCCCCTCAGGGGGAGGGAATACTACAATGAGCAGTTCTTC. Its translation: CASSPLRGREYYNEQFF.